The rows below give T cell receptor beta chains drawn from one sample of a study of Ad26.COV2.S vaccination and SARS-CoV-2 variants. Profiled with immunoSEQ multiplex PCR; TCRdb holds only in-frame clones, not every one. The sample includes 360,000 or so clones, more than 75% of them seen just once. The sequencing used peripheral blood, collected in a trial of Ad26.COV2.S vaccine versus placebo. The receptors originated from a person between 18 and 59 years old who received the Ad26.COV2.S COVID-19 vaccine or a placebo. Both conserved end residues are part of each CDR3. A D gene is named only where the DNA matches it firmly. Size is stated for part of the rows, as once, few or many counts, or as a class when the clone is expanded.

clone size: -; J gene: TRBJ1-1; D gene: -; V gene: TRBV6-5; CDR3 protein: CASSPRGNTEAFF; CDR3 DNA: TGTGCCAGCAGCCCGAGGGGGAACACTGAAGCTTTCTTT
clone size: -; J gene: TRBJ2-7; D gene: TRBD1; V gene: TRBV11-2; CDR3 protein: CASSLAQGAPYEQYF; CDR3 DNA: TGTGCCAGCAGCTTAGCACAGGGGGCCCCCTACGAGCAGTACTTC
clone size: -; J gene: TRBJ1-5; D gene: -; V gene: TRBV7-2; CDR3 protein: CASSLLGQPQHF; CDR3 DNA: TGTGCCAGCAGCTTACTTGGACAGCCCCAGCATTTT
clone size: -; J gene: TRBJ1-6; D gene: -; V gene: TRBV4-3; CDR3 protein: CASSQVHPNRQVLNSPLHF; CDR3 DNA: TGCGCCAGCAGCCAAGTCCACCCTAATAGACAGGTCCTTAATTCACCCCTCCACTTT
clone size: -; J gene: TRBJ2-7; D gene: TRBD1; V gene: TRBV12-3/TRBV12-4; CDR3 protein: CASSRDRSYEQYF; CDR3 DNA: TGTGCCAGCAGTAGGGACAGATCCTACGAGCAGTACTTC
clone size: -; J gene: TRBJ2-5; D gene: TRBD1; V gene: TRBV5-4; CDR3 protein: CASSFWDRRSETQYF; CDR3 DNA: TGTGCCAGCAGCTTCTGGGACAGGAGGTCCGAGACCCAGTACTTC
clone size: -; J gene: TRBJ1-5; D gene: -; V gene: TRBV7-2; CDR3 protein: CASSLVGSKQSNQPQHF; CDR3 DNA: TGTGCCAGCAGCTTAGTCGGGTCCAAACAGAGCAATCAGCCCCAGCATTTT
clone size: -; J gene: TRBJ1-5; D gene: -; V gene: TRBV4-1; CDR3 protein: CASSLGGLTQPQHF; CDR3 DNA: TGCGCCAGCAGCCTCGGGGGACTCACACAGCCCCAGCATTTT
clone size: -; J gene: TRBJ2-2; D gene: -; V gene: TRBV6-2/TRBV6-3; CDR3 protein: CASSYGSALGELFF; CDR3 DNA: TGTGCCAGCAGTTACGGCTCCGCTCTCGGGGAGCTGTTTTTT
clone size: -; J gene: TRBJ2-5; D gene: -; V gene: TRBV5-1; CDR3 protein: CASSLTGTPQETQYF; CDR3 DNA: TGCGCCAGCAGCCTGACCGGGACCCCCCAGGAGACCCAGTACTTC
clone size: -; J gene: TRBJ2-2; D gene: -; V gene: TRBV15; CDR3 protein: CATSRDRNTGELFF; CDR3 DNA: TGTGCCACCAGCAGAGACAGAAACACCGGGGAGCTGTTTTTT
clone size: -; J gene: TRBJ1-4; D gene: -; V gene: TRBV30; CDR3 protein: CAWRKPGAGANEKLFF; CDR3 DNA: TGTGCCTGGAGAAAGCCCGGAGCGGGGGCTAATGAAAAACTGTTTTTT
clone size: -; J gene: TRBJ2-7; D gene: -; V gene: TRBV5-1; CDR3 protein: CASSLTGLPTSYEQYF; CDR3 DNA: TGCGCCAGCAGCTTGACGGGTCTTCCCACAAGCTACGAGCAGTACTTC
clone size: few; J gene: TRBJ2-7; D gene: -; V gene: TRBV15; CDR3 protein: CATSRDRGREQYF; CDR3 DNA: TGTGCCACCAGCAGAGATAGGGGACGCGAGCAGTACTTC
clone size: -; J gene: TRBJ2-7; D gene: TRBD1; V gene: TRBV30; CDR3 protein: CAWSVRPGQGGSEQYF; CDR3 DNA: TGTGCCTGGAGTGTACGCCCCGGACAGGGGGGGTCCGAGCAGTACTTC
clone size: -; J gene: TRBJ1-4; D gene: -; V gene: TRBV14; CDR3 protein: CASSQGPREKLFF; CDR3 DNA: TGTGCCAGCAGCCAAGGGCCCCGTGAAAAACTGTTTTTT
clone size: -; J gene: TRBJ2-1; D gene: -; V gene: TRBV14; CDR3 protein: CASSQVATSYNEQFF; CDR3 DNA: TGTGCCAGCAGCCAAGTGGCAACATCCTACAATGAGCAGTTCTTC
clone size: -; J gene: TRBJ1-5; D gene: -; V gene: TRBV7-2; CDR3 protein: CASSLAGGLSNQPQHF; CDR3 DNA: TGTGCCAGCAGCTTAGCGGGGGGCCTTAGCAATCAGCCCCAGCATTTT
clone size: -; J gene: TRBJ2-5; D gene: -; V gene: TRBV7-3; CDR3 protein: CASSLGYGGFETQYF; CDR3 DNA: TGTGCCAGCAGCTTGGGATACGGAGGCTTTGAGACCCAGTACTTC
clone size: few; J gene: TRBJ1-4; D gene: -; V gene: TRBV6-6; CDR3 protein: CASSPTGLNEKLFF; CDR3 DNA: TGTGCCAGCAGTCCAACAGGCCTTAACGAAAAACTGTTTTTT
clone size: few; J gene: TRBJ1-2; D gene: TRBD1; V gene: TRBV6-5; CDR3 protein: CASSYYSGRGREGYTF; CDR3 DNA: TGTGCCAGCAGTTACTACTCGGGCAGGGGGCGCGAAGGCTACACCTTC
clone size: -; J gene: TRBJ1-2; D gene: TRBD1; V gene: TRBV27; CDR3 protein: CASSLQGAGIDGYTF; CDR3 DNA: TGTGCCAGCAGTTTACAGGGGGCAGGAATCGATGGCTACACCTTC
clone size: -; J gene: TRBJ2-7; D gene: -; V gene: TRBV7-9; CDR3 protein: CASSPGQAAYEQYF; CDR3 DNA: TGTGCCAGCAGCCCAGGACAAGCCGCGTACGAGCAGTACTTC
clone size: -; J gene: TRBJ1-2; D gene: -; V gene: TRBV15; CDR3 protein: CATSRVVSYGYTF; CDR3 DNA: TGTGCCACCAGCAGAGTGGTTAGCTATGGCTACACCTTC
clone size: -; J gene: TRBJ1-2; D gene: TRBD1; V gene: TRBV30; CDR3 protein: CAQGQNNYGYTF; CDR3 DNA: TGTGCACAGGGACAGAATAACTATGGCTACACCTTC
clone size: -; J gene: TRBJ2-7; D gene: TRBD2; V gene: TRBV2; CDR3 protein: CASSATSGGVAGLYEQYF; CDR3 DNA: TGTGCCAGCAGTGCGACTAGCGGGGGGGTTGCGGGCTTGTACGAGCAGTACTTC
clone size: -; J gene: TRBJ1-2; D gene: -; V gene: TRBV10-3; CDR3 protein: CAISESREMGGYTF; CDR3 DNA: TGTGCCATCAGTGAGTCGAGGGAGATGGGGGGCTACACCTTC
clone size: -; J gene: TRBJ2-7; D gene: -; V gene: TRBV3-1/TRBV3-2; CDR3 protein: CASSLGDVYEQYF; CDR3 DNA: TGTGCCAGCAGCCTCGGGGACGTCTACGAGCAGTACTTC
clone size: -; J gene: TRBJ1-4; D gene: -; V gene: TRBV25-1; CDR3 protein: CASSESTQINEKLFF; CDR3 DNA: TGTGCCAGCAGTGAATCGACACAGATTAATGAAAAACTGTTTTTT
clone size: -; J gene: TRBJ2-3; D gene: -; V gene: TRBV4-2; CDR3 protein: CASSHGDGGTENTQYF; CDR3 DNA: TGTGCCAGCAGCCACGGGGACGGCGGGACCGAAAATACGCAGTATTTT
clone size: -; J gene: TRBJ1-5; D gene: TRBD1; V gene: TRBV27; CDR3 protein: CASSFRQGGQPQHF; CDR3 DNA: TGTGCCAGCAGTTTTCGACAGGGCGGTCAGCCCCAGCATTTT
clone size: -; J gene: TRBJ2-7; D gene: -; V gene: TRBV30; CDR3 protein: CAWMGRPGYEQYF; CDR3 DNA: TGTGCCTGGATGGGTAGGCCGGGGTACGAGCAGTACTTC
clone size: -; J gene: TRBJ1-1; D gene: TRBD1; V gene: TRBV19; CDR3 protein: CASSPDRAVNTEAFF; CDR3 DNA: TGTGCCAGTAGTCCAGACAGGGCCGTGAACACTGAAGCTTTCTTT
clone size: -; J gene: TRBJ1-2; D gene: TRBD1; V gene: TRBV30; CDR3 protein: CAWSILPGQGNYGYTF; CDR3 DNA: TGTGCCTGGAGTATCCTCCCGGGACAGGGGAACTATGGCTACACCTTC
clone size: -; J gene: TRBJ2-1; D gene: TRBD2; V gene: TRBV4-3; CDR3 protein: CASSQGPPGGGASYNEQFF; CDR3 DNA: TGCGCCAGCAGCCAAGGTCCCCCCGGCGGGGGGGCGTCCTACAATGAGCAGTTCTTC
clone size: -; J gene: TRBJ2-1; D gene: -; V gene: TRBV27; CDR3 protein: CASSLAGRNEQFF; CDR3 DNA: TGTGCCAGCAGTTTGGCAGGGAGGAATGAGCAGTTCTTC
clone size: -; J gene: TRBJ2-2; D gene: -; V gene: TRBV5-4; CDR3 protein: CASRSGGTGELFF; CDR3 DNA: TGTGCCAGCAGAAGTGGGGGCACCGGGGAGCTGTTTTTT
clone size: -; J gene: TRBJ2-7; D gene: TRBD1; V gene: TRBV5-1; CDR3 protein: CASSRDRLYEQYF; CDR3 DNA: TGCGCCAGCAGCCGGGACAGACTCTACGAGCAGTACTTC
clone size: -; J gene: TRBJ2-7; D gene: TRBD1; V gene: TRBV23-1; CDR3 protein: CASSPGTGVVFYEQYF; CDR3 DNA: TGCGCCAGCAGTCCGGGGACAGGGGTCGTCTTCTACGAGCAGTACTTC
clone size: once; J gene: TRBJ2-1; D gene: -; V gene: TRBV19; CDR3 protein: CASSNPQGWSYNEQFF; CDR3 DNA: TGTGCCAGTAGTAACCCACAGGGATGGTCCTACAATGAGCAGTTCTTC
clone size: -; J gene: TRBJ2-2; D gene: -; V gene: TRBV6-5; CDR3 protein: CASSKTGELFF; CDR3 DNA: TGTGCCAGCAGTAAAACCGGGGAGCTGTTTTTT
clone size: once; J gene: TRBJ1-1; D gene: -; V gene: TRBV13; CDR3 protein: CASSLNSFEAFF; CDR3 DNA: TGTGCCAGCAGCCTAAATTCCTTTGAAGCTTTCTTT
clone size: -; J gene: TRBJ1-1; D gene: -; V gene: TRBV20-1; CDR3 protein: CRALVNTEAFF; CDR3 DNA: TGCAGGGCGCTTGTGAACACTGAAGCTTTCTTT
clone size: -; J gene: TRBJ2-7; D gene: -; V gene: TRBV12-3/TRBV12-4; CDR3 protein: CASSHGPPYEQYF; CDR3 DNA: TGTGCCAGCAGTCACGGGCCGCCCTACGAGCAGTACTTC
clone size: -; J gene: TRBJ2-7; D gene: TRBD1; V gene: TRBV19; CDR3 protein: CASSISQGAGEQYF; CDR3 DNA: TGTGCCAGTAGTATCTCCCAGGGGGCGGGCGAGCAGTACTTC
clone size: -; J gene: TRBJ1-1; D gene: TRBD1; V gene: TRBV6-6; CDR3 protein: CASSYYRGMNTEAFF; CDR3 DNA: TGTGCCAGCAGTTACTACAGGGGAATGAACACTGAAGCTTTCTTT
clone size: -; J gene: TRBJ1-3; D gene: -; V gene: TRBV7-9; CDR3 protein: CASSIPTGFAGNTIYF; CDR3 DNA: TGTGCCAGCAGCATTCCAACAGGGTTTGCTGGAAACACCATATATTTT
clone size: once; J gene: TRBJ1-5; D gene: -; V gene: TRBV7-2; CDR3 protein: CASSLWGNSNQPQHF; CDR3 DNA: TGTGCCAGCAGCTTATGGGGGAACAGCAATCAGCCCCAGCATTTT
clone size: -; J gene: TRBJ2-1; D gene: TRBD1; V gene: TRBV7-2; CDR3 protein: CASSLEWTGGLDEQFF; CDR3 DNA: TGTGCCAGCAGCTTAGAGTGGACAGGGGGCTTGGATGAGCAGTTCTTC
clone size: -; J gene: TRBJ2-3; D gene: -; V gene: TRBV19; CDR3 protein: CASSLQPLEDTQYF; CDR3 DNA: TGTGCCAGTAGTTTGCAGCCGCTGGAAGATACGCAGTATTTT
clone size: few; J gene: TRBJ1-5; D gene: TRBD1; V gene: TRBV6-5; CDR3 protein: CASSYSGDSQPQHF; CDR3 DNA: TGTGCCAGCAGTTACTCCGGGGACAGTCAGCCCCAGCATTTT
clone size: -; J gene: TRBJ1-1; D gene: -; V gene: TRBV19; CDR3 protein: CASRAGGGNTEAFF; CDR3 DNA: TGTGCCAGTAGGGCCGGGGGCGGTAACACTGAAGCTTTCTTT
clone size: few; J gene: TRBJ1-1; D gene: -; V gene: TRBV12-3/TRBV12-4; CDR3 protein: CASSFRQGRGAFF; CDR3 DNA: TGTGCCAGCAGTTTTCGGCAGGGGCGGGGAGCTTTCTTT
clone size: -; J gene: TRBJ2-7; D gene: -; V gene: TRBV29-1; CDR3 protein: CSVAPGISREQYF; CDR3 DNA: TGCAGCGTAGCGCCAGGGATCTCCCGCGAGCAGTACTTC
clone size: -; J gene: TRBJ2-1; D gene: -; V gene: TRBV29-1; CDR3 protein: CSVVEGNEQFF; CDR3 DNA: TGCAGCGTTGTAGAAGGTAATGAGCAGTTCTTC
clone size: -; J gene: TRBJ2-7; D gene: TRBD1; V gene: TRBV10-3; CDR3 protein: CAISGVGTVHEQYF; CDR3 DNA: TGTGCCATCAGCGGCGTAGGGACAGTCCACGAGCAGTACTTC
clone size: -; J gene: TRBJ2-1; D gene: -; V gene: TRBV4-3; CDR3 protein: CASSPTRTFNGQQFF; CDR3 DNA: TGCGCCAGCAGCCCTACACGGACGTTCAATGGGCAACAGTTCTTC
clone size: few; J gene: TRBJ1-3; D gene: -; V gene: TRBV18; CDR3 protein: CASATLKAGNTIYF; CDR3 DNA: TGTGCCAGCGCAACTCTTAAGGCCGGAAACACCATATATTTT